This entry describes one T cell receptor beta chain. The antigen remains undetermined. The germline gives CDR1 SGHRS, CDR2 YFSETQ. V was pared by 4 bases and J by 4 bases, with 8 bases of the junction left unmatched. The CDR3 consists of 14 residues. PCR employed 60 Vbeta and 13 Jbeta primers. Original processing methods: Later, 65 million to 85 million unique TCR beta chains were counted in an analysis, and some 9.9 million of them were shared. Assay used: immunoSEQ multiplex PCR; TCRdb lists only in-frame clones, some missing. That table supplies the V and J calls and clone size; D and trimming were determined from the DNA. In the table there are 100,000 or so clones, about 80% of which are singletons. This sample is drawn from a study of cytomegalovirus exposure and HLA in healthy donors. Study at large: An analysis done earlier identified almost 120 million unique TCR beta sequences from about 179 million T cells. Study results and limitations: There were some V segments, including TRBV6-2 and TRBV6-3, excluded as indistinguishable. One later analysis reportedly identified an Asian-associated ancestry cluster that showed fewer N-insertions than the approximately 600-donor mean.

The rearrangement links TRBV5-1 to TRBJ2-7; 7 bases match TRBD2. Sequenced sample: PBMCs. The sequence was collected from a man between 35 and 55 years old in good health and CMV-seronegative. CDR3 nucleotide sequence: TGCGCCAGCAGCCCCCTAGCGGACCCTTACGAGCAGTACTTC. Protein sequence: CASSPLADPYEQYF.